A selection of T cell receptor beta chains follows, all from one sample in a study of T-cell memory formation after mild COVID-19. TCRdb reprocessed the 5' RACE reads with MiXCR, giving one entry per CDR3 protein. Here the sample spans around 340,000 distinct CDR3 sequences, around a fifth being singletons. Input material: PBMCs or a T cell subset sorted from them (not recorded which). The origin of the receptors is an adult woman who had mild COVID-19 (a few samples of this study predate the infection). Cell type and time point are not known. Both conserved end residues are part of each CDR3. D genes are given only for firm matches.

CDR3 protein: CASSQIDRGSNQPQHF
J gene: TRBJ1-5
V gene: TRBV4-2
D gene: TRBD1

CDR3 protein: CASSFWGQGYNQPQHF
J gene: TRBJ1-5
V gene: TRBV12-3/TRBV12-4
D gene: .

CDR3 protein: CASTHEIRQETQYF
J gene: TRBJ2-5
V gene: TRBV6-6
D gene: .

CDR3 protein: CASSWGLAETYEQYF
J gene: TRBJ2-7
V gene: TRBV11-2
D gene: TRBD2

CDR3 protein: CASSQGRLAGVTRIF
J gene: TRBJ2-1
V gene: TRBV4-2
D gene: TRBD2

CDR3 protein: CASSQKNSRGNEQYF
J gene: TRBJ2-7
V gene: TRBV3-1
D gene: .

CDR3 protein: CASSAGTSGRSLETQYF
J gene: TRBJ2-5
V gene: TRBV7-9
D gene: TRBD2

CDR3 protein: CASSQRDSLTEQYF
J gene: TRBJ2-7
V gene: TRBV3-1
D gene: TRBD1

CDR3 protein: CASRLGGDTQYF
J gene: TRBJ2-3
V gene: TRBV18
D gene: .

CDR3 protein: CASSARGTEAFF
J gene: TRBJ1-1
V gene: TRBV6-1
D gene: .

CDR3 protein: CASSDRLARTDTQYF
J gene: TRBJ2-3
V gene: TRBV7-9
D gene: TRBD2

CDR3 protein: CASSLAVRGPYEQYF
J gene: TRBJ2-7
V gene: TRBV7-9
D gene: TRBD1

CDR3 protein: CASSTRPQGASNEKLFF
J gene: TRBJ1-4
V gene: TRBV12-3/TRBV12-4
D gene: TRBD1

CDR3 protein: CASSLGQPDQYF
J gene: TRBJ2-5
V gene: TRBV3-1
D gene: TRBD1

CDR3 protein: CASRADNYGYTF
J gene: TRBJ1-2
V gene: TRBV2
D gene: .

CDR3 protein: CAIRPGGTGGRDTQYF
J gene: TRBJ2-3
V gene: TRBV10-3
D gene: TRBD1

CDR3 protein: CASSLKWEGTEAFF
J gene: TRBJ1-1
V gene: TRBV5-1
D gene: .

CDR3 protein: CSASTGEDFRQTQYF
J gene: TRBJ2-5
V gene: TRBV20-1
D gene: .

CDR3 protein: CASSFGHSGANVLTF
J gene: TRBJ2-6
V gene: TRBV7-9
D gene: .

CDR3 protein: CSATSESRYEQYF
J gene: TRBJ2-7
V gene: TRBV20-1
D gene: .

CDR3 protein: CASRPSAGGAGDTQYF
J gene: TRBJ2-3
V gene: TRBV5-1
D gene: TRBD2

CDR3 protein: CASSHPPPGQGENEQFF
J gene: TRBJ2-1
V gene: TRBV14
D gene: TRBD1

CDR3 protein: CASSRTGDNEQFF
J gene: TRBJ2-1
V gene: TRBV7-6
D gene: TRBD1

CDR3 protein: CASSQVVGRGELFF
J gene: TRBJ2-2
V gene: TRBV3-1
D gene: .

CDR3 protein: CASSFQEDSPQHF
J gene: TRBJ1-5
V gene: TRBV12-3/TRBV12-4
D gene: .

CDR3 protein: CASSTGQGDDEQYF
J gene: TRBJ2-7
V gene: TRBV28
D gene: TRBD1